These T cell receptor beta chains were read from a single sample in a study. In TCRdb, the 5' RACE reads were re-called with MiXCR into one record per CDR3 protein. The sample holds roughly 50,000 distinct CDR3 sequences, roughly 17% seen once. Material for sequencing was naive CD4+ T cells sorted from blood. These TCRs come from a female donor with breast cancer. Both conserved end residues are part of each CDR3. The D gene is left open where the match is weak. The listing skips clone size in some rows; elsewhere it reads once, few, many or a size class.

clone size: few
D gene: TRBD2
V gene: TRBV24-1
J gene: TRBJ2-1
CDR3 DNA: TGTGCCACCAGTGCGGCGCCGGGAGGGTCCTACAATGAGCAGTTCTTC
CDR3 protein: CATSAAPGGSYNEQFF

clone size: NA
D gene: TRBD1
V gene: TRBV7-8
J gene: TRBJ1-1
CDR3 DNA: TGTGCCAGCAGCCGGACAGGGAACACTGAAGCTTTCTTT
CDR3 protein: CASSRTGNTEAFF

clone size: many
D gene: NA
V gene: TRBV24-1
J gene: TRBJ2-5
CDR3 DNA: TGTGCCACCAGTGGAACAGGGTACAACCAAGAGACCCAGTACTTC
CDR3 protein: CATSGTGYNQETQYF

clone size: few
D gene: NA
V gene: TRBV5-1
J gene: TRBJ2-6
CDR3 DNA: TGCGCCAGCAGCTTGGCTCCCGTAGCTGGGGCCAACGTCCTGACTTTC
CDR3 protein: CASSLAPVAGANVLTF

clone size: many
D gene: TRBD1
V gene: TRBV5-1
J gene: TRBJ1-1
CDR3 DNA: TGCGCCAGCAGCTTGGCGGGACAGGGGGCTGAAGCTTTCTTT
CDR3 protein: CASSLAGQGAEAFF

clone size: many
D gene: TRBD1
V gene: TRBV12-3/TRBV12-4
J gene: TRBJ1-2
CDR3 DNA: TGTGCCAGCGGGGGACAGCACTATGGCTACACCTTC
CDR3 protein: CASGGQHYGYTF

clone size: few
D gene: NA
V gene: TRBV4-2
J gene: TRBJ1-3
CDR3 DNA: TGTGCCAGCAGCCAAGGGTCCGCTGGTGGAAACACCATATATTTT
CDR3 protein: CASSQGSAGGNTIYF

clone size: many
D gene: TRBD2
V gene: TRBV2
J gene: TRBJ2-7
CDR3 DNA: TGTGCCAGCAGCCGGACTAGCGGGAGGGCCGGGTACGAGCAGTACTTC
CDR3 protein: CASSRTSGRAGYEQYF

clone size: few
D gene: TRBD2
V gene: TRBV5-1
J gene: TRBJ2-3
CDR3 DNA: TGCGCCAGCAGCCAGGGACTAGCGGGGAGCACAGATACGCAGTATTTT
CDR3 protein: CASSQGLAGSTDTQYF

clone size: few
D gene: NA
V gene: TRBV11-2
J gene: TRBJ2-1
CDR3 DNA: TGTGCCAGCAGCGGACGGACGAATTATGAGCAGTTCTTC
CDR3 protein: CASSGRTNYEQFF

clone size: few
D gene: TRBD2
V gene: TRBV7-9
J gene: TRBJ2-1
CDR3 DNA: TGTGCCAGCAGCTTAGCGCTAGCGGTTCGAGGGAAGCAGTTCTTC
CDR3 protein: CASSLALAVRGKQFF

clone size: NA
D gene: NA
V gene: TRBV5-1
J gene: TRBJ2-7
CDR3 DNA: TGCGCCAGCAGCTTGGCAACTTCGGGGTACGAGCAGTACTTC
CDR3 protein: CASSLATSGYEQYF

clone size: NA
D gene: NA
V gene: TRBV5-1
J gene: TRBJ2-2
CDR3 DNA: TGCGCCAGCAGCTTAGCTGAGGACACCGTCGTGAACACCGGGGAGCTGTTTTTT
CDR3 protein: CASSLAEDTVVNTGELFF

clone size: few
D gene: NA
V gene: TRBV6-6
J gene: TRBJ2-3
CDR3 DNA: TGTGCCAGCAAGGGAGGCACAGATACGCAGTATTTT
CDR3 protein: CASKGGTDTQYF

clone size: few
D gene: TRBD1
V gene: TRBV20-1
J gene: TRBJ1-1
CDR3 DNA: TGCAGTGCTTTCCAGGGGGTGACTGAAGCTTTCTTT
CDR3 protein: CSAFQGVTEAFF

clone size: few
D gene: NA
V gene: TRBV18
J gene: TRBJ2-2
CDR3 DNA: TGTGCCAGCTCAAGGGAGGCAACCGGGGAGCTGTTTTTT
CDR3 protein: CASSREATGELFF

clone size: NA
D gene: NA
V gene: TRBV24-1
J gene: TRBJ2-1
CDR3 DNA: TGTGCCACCAGTGATAGATACAGGGTTAGTGAGCAGTTCTTC
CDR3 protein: CATSDRYRVSEQFF

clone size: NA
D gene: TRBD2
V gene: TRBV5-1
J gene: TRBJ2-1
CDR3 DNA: TGCGCCAGCAGCGAGGGACTAGCGGTCTACAATGAGCAGTTCTTC
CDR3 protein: CASSEGLAVYNEQFF

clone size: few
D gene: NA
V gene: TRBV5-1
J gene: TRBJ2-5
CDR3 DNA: TGCGCCAGCAGCTTTCGGACGCAACAAGAGACCCAGTACTTC
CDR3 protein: CASSFRTQQETQYF

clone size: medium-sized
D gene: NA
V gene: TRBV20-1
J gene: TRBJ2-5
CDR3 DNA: TGCAGTGCTAGACTAGCGCCTCGCCAAGAGACCCAGTACTTC
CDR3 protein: CSARLAPRQETQYF

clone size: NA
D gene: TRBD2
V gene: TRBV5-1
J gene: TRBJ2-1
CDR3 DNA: TGCGCCAGCAGCTCGACCCTGGCACCCAAACTAGCGGGAGTTGCCTACAATGAGCAGTTCTTC
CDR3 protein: CASSSTLAPKLAGVAYNEQFF

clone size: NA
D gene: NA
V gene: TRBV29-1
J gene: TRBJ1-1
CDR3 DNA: TGCAGCGTTGAAGAATTCCAGAACACTGAAGCTTTCTTT
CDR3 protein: CSVEEFQNTEAFF

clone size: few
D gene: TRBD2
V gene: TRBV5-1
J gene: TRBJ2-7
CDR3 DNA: TGCGCCAGCAGCTCCAGGGTTTCTAGCGGAACCTACGAGCAGTACTTC
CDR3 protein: CASSSRVSSGTYEQYF

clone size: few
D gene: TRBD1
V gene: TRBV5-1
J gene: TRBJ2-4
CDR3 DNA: TGCGCCAGCAGCTTGGACAGGGGGCGAAACATTCAGTACTTC
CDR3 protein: CASSLDRGRNIQYF

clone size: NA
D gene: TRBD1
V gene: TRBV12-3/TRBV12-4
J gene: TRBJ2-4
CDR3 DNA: TGTGCCAGCAGGTTTGGGACAGTCCTATCCAGAAACATTCAGTACTTC
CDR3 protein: CASRFGTVLSRNIQYF

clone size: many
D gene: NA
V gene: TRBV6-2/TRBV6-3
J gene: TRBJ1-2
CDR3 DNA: TGTGCCAGCAGGAAAGTTTTCAGGGATTCCACCTTC
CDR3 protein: CASRKVFRDSTF

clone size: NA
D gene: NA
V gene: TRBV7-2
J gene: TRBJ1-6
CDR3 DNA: TGTGCCAGCAGCTTAGGCCGGATAAATTCACCCCTCCACTTT
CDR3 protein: CASSLGRINSPLHF

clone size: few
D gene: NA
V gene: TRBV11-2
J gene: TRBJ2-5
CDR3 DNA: TGTGCCAGCAGCCCCCGGTTGACGGGAGACTCCCTAGTGACCCAGTACTTC
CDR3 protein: CASSPRLTGDSLVTQYF

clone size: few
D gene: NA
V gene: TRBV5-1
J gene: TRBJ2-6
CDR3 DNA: TGCGCCAGCAGCGGTAGACAGGCGTTTGGGGCCAACGTCCTGACTTTC
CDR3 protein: CASSGRQAFGANVLTF

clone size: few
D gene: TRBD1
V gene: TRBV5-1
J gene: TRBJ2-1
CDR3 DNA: TGCGCCAGCAGCTTGGAGGCAGGGGGCGGTGAGCAGTTCTTC
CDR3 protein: CASSLEAGGGEQFF